This entry lists 21 T cell receptor beta chains sequenced from one sample in a study of molecular identifiers for immune sequencing clone quantification. TCRdb recomputed calls from the PCR reads with MiXCR, one row per CDR3 protein. In the table there are 70,000 to 95,000 distinct CDR3 sequences, 15% to 20% of which are singletons. The sequenced sample consisted of naive CD8+ T cells from blood, with Jurkat cell RNA spiked in. The subset denotes: FACS-sorted CD8+CD4-CCR7+CD45RA+ naive T cells. Receptor source: a human donor in good health. Some libraries in this study had Jurkat cell RNA spiked in.

In its sample, this clonotype was seen many times. The gene calls are TRBV7-6 and TRBJ2-3; 9 nucleotides match TRBD2. V was clipped by 1 base and J by 3 bases; unmatched bases: 5. There are 16 residues in the CDR3. CDR1 SGHVS and CDR2 FNYEAQ come from the germline V gene. The CDR3 nucleotides are TGTGCCAGCAGCTTAGAGTATAGCGGGGGTACAGATACGCAGTATTTT. As protein: CASSLEYSGGTDTQYF. The full variable domain, completed using reference TRBV7-6 and TRBJ2-3, is GAGVSQSPRYKVTKRGQDVALRCDPISGHVSLYWYRQALGQGPEFLTYFNYEAQQDKSGLPNDRFSAERPEGSISTLTIQRTEQRDSAMYRCASSLEYSGGTDTQYFGPGTRLTVL.

The CDR3, as DNA: TGCGCCAGCAGCCCAGACCCGGGACAGGGCTCTGGGGCCAACGTCCTGACTTTC. Amino acids: CASSPDPGQGSGANVLTF. The rearrangement links TRBV4-3 to TRBJ2-6, with 9 bases matching TRBD1. Looked up from germline, CDR1 is LGHNA and CDR2 is YSLEER. CDR3 length: 18 residues. The V segment lost 4 bases and the J segment 0 bases; nucleotides outside the gene matches: 7.

The chain combines TRBV19 with TRBJ2-5; D is ambiguous. V dropped 6 bases and J dropped 3 bases, with 8 bases sitting between them. The CDR3 sequence is 12 residues long. Germline loops: CDR1 LNHDA, CDR2 SQIVND (reference sequence). As DNA, the CDR3 is TGTGCCAGTAGCGGGCAGGAAGAGACCCAGTACTTC. Translating gives CASSGQEETQYF.

This clonotype was seen repeatedly, ten times or more. The rearrangement joins TRBV7-2 to TRBJ2-7; 7 bases match TRBD2. V was pared by 5 bases and J by 0 bases, with 22 bases of the junction left unmatched. In germline, CDR1 is SGHTA, CDR2 FQGNSA. The CDR3 extends over 20 amino acids. The CDR3 here is CASSQTRLVAGLRGSYEQYF. The CDR3 nucleotides are TGTGCCAGCAGCCAGACCCGACTTGTAGCGGGCCTTAGGGGCTCCTACGAGCAGTACTTC. The full variable domain, with the rest looked up from reference TRBV7-2 and TRBJ2-7, is GAGVSQSPSNKVTEKGKDVELRCDPISGHTALYWYRQSLGQGLEFLIYFQGNSAPDKSGLPSDRFSAERTGGSVSTLTIQRTQQEDSAVYLCASSQTRLVAGLRGSYEQYFGPGTRLTVT.

The sample holds many counts of this clonotype. The chain joins TRBV6-2 or TRBV6-3 to TRBJ1-1; weak D call: TRBD1 (6 bases). Germline loops: CDR1 MNHEY, CDR2 SVGEGT. V gave up 5 bases and J gave up 7 bases, with 14 bases separating them. The CDR3 is made up of 13 amino acids. The CDR3 coding sequence is TGTGCCAGCAGTACTGGGGGGCTGGGTGAAGCTTTCTTT. Its protein product is CASSTGGLGEAFF.

A remark on this clonotype: A much larger clone differs from this one at a single base, so this may be a read error. The CDR3 region has the DNA TGTGACAGCAGCGCGAGCGGGGGGGCTCGAGAGACCCAGTACTTC. It codes for CDSSASGGARETQYF. The chain has TRBV9 and TRBJ2-5; TRBD2 matches at 10 bases. Germline CDR1 and CDR2: SGDLS and YYNGEE. This CDR3 has 15 residues.

This clonotype has at least ten counts. The chain links TRBV7-3 to TRBJ2-1; possibly TRBD2 for D (6 bases). The CDR3 is made up of 15 amino acids. V was clipped by 1 base and J by 0 bases, with 7 bases between them. The germline V gene encodes CDR1 SGHTA and CDR2 FQGTGA. CDR3 in DNA: TGTGCCAGCAGCTTAAGCGGGGTCTCCTACAATGAGCAGTTCTTC. Translation: CASSLSGVSYNEQFF.

This clonotype was counted many times. The V and J genes are TRBV15 and TRBJ2-4; 9 nucleotides align to TRBD1. This CDR3 contains 20 residues. Germline CDR1 LNHNV, CDR2 YYDKDF (reference sequence). The V segment lost 0 bases and the J segment 0 bases; nucleotides outside the gene matches: 12. The CDR3 nucleotides are TGTGCCACCAGCAGAGATCCGGGTGACAGGGGGGCTCTAGCCAAAAACATTCAGTACTTC. Its translation: CATSRDPGDRGALAKNIQYF.

This clonotype has a count of ten or more. This chain joins TRBV9 and TRBJ1-2; D gene unclear. The CDR3 is made up of 15 amino acids. Per germline, CDR1 SGDLS and CDR2 YYNGEE. V lost 4 bases, J lost 0 bases, and 13 bases lay in between. The CDR3 DNA reads as TGTGCCAGCAGCCCCAGGACCCAAGCTAACTATGGCTACACCTTC. Translated: CASSPRTQANYGYTF.

This clonotype occurred many times. The CDR3 protein is CSAGTPLEFETQYF. CDR3 coding DNA: TGCAGCGCCGGGACACCCTTGGAGTTCGAGACCCAGTACTTC. The V call is TRBV29-1, the J call TRBJ2-5; D is possibly TRBD1 (6 bases). The germline V gene encodes CDR1 SQVTM and CDR2 ANQGSEA. The CDR3 is made up of 14 amino acids. V gave up 7 bases and J gave up 5 bases, with 20 bases separating them.

This clonotype appeared many times. The chain recombines TRBV7-9 with TRBJ1-1; no firm D call. This CDR3 region has 12 residues. Germline V gives CDR1 SEHNR, CDR2 FQNEAQ (reference sequence). Between the trimmed V and J ends, which lost 1 base and 7 bases, there was a span of 7 bases. For the CDR3, the DNA is TGTGCCAGCAGCTTAGTGGCAGTTGAAGCTTTCTTT. Translating it yields CASSLVAVEAFF.

This clonotype was seen many times. In DNA form, the CDR3 reads TGTGCCAGCAGCCCCACGGACGCCTCTACCAAGGCCGGGGAGCTGTTTTTT. Its protein product is CASSPTDASTKAGELFF. The chain joins TRBV6-5 to TRBJ2-2; D unclear. Germline CDR1 MNHEY, CDR2 SVGAGI. The germline V and J ends were trimmed by 6 bases and 6 bases, with 23 bases remaining between them. The CDR3 runs 17 residues.

With regard to this clonotype: The junction does not match germline at one end; this may be a read error. This chain joins TRBV28 and TRBJ1-2; 10 bases are shared with TRBD1. Per the germline V gene, CDR1 is MDHEN and CDR2 is SYDVKM. This CDR3 comprises 14 residues. The CDR3 region has the DNA TGTGCTAGCAGGTGGGGGACAGGGGACTCCGACTACACCTTC. This sequence encodes CASRWGTGDSDYTF.

This clonotype was seen repeatedly, ten times or more. The chain carries TRBV2 and TRBJ2-3; the match to TRBD2 covers 9 bases. With V trimmed by 4 bases and J by 2 bases, 10 bases remained unmatched. Germline-derived CDR1 and CDR2 are SNHLY and FYNNEI. CDR3 length equals 17 residues. CDR3 DNA: TGTGCCAGCAGTGGGGATGAGGCGGGGGGGTACACAGATACGCAGTATTTT. Translated: CASSGDEAGGYTDTQYF.

On this clonotype itself: Given a much more abundant clone one base away, this may be a read error. The chain employs TRBV10-3 and TRBJ2-3; TRBD2 is a possible D gene (5 bases). The CDR3 covers 13 residues. The germline V gene encodes CDR1 ENHRY and CDR2 SYGVKD. DNA for the CDR3: TGTGCCATCAGCTCACCCGGGATTGATACGCGGTATTTT. Amino acid sequence: CAISSPGIDTRYF.

This clonotype was recorded a few times. The V gene is TRBV19, the J gene TRBJ2-1, with D possibly matching TRBD2 (6 bases). Looked up from germline, CDR1 is LNHDA and CDR2 is SQIVND (reference sequence). This CDR3 is 18 amino acids long. Deletions cut 0 bases from V and 5 bases from J, with 20 bases between. The CDR3 loop reads CASSIDLASAPKDNEQFF. The DNA for the CDR3 is TGTGCCAGTAGTATAGATCTGGCTAGCGCGCCTAAGGACAATGAGCAGTTCTTC.

On this clonotype itself: This is likely a read error, given that the CDR3 carries no conserved phenylalanine or tryptophan at its end. J is TRBJ2-3 and V is TRBV29-1; 7 positions match TRBD2. The CDR3 is 15 amino acids. Germline lookup yields CDR1 SQVTM and CDR2 ANQGSEA. With 6 bases clipped from V and 6 bases from J, the junction kept 15 bases outside the gene matches. The CDR3 loop is CSVSFPGLDLDTQYS. The DNA for the CDR3 is TGCAGCGTCTCCTTCCCCGGACTAGATTTGGATACGCAGTATTCT.

As concerns this clonotype: One junction end does not reproduce the germline sequence, and a read error may be involved. The gene calls are TRBV7-6 and TRBJ1-5; D remains unclear. Germline-derived CDR1 and CDR2 are SGHVS and FNYEAQ. CDR3 length equals 14 residues. CDR3 sequence: CASGFALGGQPQHF. CDR3 in DNA: TGTGCCAGCGGCTTCGCCTTGGGAGGCCAGCCCCAGCATTTT.

This clonotype was recorded many times. The chain couples TRBV7-9 to TRBJ2-3; no definite D call. V lost 7 bases and J 2 bases, leaving 19 bases between the germline ends. The CDR3 totals 16 residues. Germline V gives CDR1 SEHNR, CDR2 FQNEAQ (reference sequence). DNA for the CDR3: TGTGCCAGCACCATCCAAACCGGATACCTCACAGATACGCAGTATTTT. Protein product: CASTIQTGYLTDTQYF.

Many counts were recorded for this clonotype. The V gene is TRBV6-5, the J gene TRBJ1-6, with 9 bases identical to TRBD1. In germline, CDR1 is MNHEY, CDR2 SVGAGI. Trimming removed 6 bases from V and 7 bases from J; junction bases left unmatched: 7. This CDR3 is built from 15 residues. The CDR3 DNA is TGTGCCAGCAGACCAAGGACAGGGGAAAATTCACCCCTCCACTTT. This encodes CASRPRTGENSPLHF.

This clonotype was detected ten times or more. The CDR3 here is CASSQTPRSDPFNYGYTF. CDR3 in DNA: TGTGCCAGCAGCCAAACCCCCCGGTCAGATCCGTTTAACTATGGCTACACCTTC. V gene TRBV4-2 combines with J gene TRBJ1-2; no definite D call. V gave up 2 bases and J gave up 1 base, with 20 bases separating them. Germline CDR1 is LGHNA and CDR2 is YNFKEQ. This CDR3 spans 18 amino acids.